This T cell receptor (beta chain) was found in a study of sequential checkpoint blockade in melanoma. This clone came up a few times. Sequencing used immunoSEQ multiplex PCR; TCRdb keeps in-frame clones, though not all of them. The sample shows 18,000 or so clones, approximately 69% of them seen only once. The CDR3 has 13 amino acids. V was clipped by 4 bases and J by 4 bases; unmatched bases: 4. Germline CDR1 and CDR2: SGHAT and FQNNGV. Treatment meaning: randomized to nivolumab then ipilimumab (arm A) or the reverse (arm B). The receptor's source is a human donor with melanoma. This material consisted of CD8+ T cells sorted from blood (inferred from file names), taken from a patient given nivolumab and ipilimumab in sequence. The chain is built from TRBV11-2 and TRBJ2-7; 7 nucleotides line up with TRBD2. Here the CDR3 DNA reads TGTGCCAGCAGCTGGGAGGGTGGTTACGAGCAGTACTTC. Protein product: CASSWEGGYEQYF.